These 18 T cell receptor beta chains came from one sample sequenced in a study of shared clonotypes between healthy human individuals. The table came from immunoSEQ multiplex PCR; TCRdb's copy has only in-frame clones and leaves some out. The table includes about 500,000 clones, roughly 80% detected once. Sample: PBMCs. These receptors originate from a middle-aged woman in good health. Some clones in this sample may be carry-over from other donors' samples.

The V and J genes are TRBV29-1 and TRBJ1-4, with D uncertain. The CDR3 length is 10 residues. Germline V gene sequence: CDR1 SQVTM, CDR2 ANQGSEA. V lost 4 bases to trimming and J lost 16 bases, with 13 bases between them. This CDR3 is CSVVEVLQFF. In DNA, the CDR3 is TGCAGCGTTGTGGAGGTTTTGCAGTTTTTT.

V is TRBV28 and J is TRBJ2-7, with 7 bases that match TRBD1. The germline CDR1 and CDR2 sequences are MDHEN and SYDVKM. This CDR3 contains 17 residues. V dropped 6 bases and J dropped 3; count of bases not matched to a gene: 17. CDR3 amino acids: CASRPYGTAKKGYEQYF. DNA for the CDR3: TGTGCCAGCAGGCCGTATGGGACAGCAAAGAAGGGCTACGAGCAGTACTTC. The whole variable domain, remainder taken from reference TRBV28 and TRBJ2-7, is DVKVTQSSRYLVKRTGEKVFLECVQDMDHENMFWYRQDPGLGLRLIYFSYDVKMKEKGDIPEGYSVSREKKERFSLILESASTNQTSMYLCASRPYGTAKKGYEQYFGPGTRLTVT.

The CDR3 protein is CASSMGQMGETQYF. The CDR3 nucleotides read TGTGCCAGCAGCATGGGACAAATGGGAGAGACCCAGTACTTC. The chain is built from TRBV5-6 and TRBJ2-5; possibly TRBD1 for D (6 bases). There are 14 residues in the CDR3. Trimming took off 4 bases at V and 4 bases at J, with 14 bases between the two ends. Germline CDR1 reads SGHDT; CDR2 reads YYEEEE.

CDR3 amino acids: CASSAGQGGGNTIYF. The CDR3 DNA sequence: TGTGCCAGCAGCGCTGGACAGGGTGGGGGAAACACCATATATTTT. V is TRBV7-3 and J is TRBJ1-3, with 8 bases matching TRBD1. The CDR3 is made up of 15 amino acids. Per germline, CDR1 SGHTA and CDR2 FQGTGA. The V segment lost 5 bases and the J segment 4 bases; nucleotides outside the gene matches: 7.

V is TRBV6-1 and J is TRBJ1-2; no definite D call. CDR1 MNHNS and CDR2 SASEGT come from the germline V gene. Trimming shortened V by 5 bases and J by 3 bases, and 10 bases separated the two germline ends. CDR3 length equals 13 residues. Here the CDR3 DNA reads TGTGCCAGCAGTCCTCGGACGGACTATGGCTACACCTTC. Translation: CASSPRTDYGYTF.

The V call is TRBV15, the J call TRBJ2-1; the D gene is possibly TRBD2 (5 bases). Germline V gene data show CDR1 as LNHNV and CDR2 as YYDKDF (reference sequence). CDR3 length: 14 residues. Trimming stripped 0 bases from V and 8 bases from J, with 11 bases between. The CDR3 region has the DNA TGTGCCACCAGCAGAGATCGAGGGATCGATGAGCAGTTCTTC. The encoded protein is CATSRDRGIDEQFF.

The V call is TRBV6-5, the J call TRBJ1-5; D is undetermined. Between the trimmed V and J ends, which lost 0 bases and 3 bases, there was a span of 9 bases. The germline V gene encodes CDR1 MNHEY and CDR2 SVGAGI. The length of the CDR3 is 15 residues. The CDR3 nucleotides are TGTGCCAGCAGTTACTCGAGGGCCGCCAATCAGCCCCAGCATTTT. Translation gives CASSYSRAANQPQHF.

The V call is TRBV6-4, the J call TRBJ1-2; D possibly corresponds to TRBD1 (5 bases). Germline V gene data show CDR1 as MRHNA and CDR2 as SNTAGT. This CDR3 region has 16 residues. Between the trimmed V and J ends, which lost 0 bases and 3 bases, there was a span of 14 bases. The CDR3 DNA reads as TGTGCCAGCAGTGACTCTTACCGACAGCGAGACTATGGCTACACCTTC. This encodes CASSDSYRQRDYGYTF.

Points on this clone: This sample includes further DNA sequences coding for the same CDR3. The chain joins TRBV7-9 to TRBJ2-5; the match to TRBD2 covers 9 bases. Trimming took 4 bases from V and 4 from J; bases not matched to a gene: 4. CDR1 and CDR2 (germline): SEHNR, FQNEAQ (reference sequence). The CDR3 has 14 residues. DNA for the CDR3: TGTGCCAGCAGCTCGGGACTAGCAGGAGAGACCCAGTACTTC. It yields the protein CASSSGLAGETQYF.

This clone was detected ten times or more. The identical CDR3 is also encoded by other nucleotide sequences in the sample. For the CDR3, the DNA is TGCGCCAGCAGCTTGGGAGGGTCGGGCTACGAGCAGTACTTC. As protein: CASSLGGSGYEQYF. The J gene is TRBJ2-7, the V gene TRBV5-1; weak D call: TRBD2 (5 bases). Deletions cut 0 bases from V and 3 bases from J, with 10 bases between. Germline loops: CDR1 SGHRS, CDR2 YFSETQ. CDR3 size: 14 residues.

The chain is built from TRBV7-3 and TRBJ2-7; tentatively, D is TRBD2 (5 bases). V lost 5 bases to trimming and J lost 6 bases, with 14 bases between them. The CDR3 has 13 amino acids. The germline V gene has CDR1 SGHTA and CDR2 FQGTGA. CDR3 bases: TGTGCCAGCAGCGCAACTAGTTTGGGCGAGCAGTACTTC. It yields the protein CASSATSLGEQYF.

The rearrangement joins TRBV11-3 to TRBJ2-2; 10 bases align to TRBD1. Trimming took 2 bases from V and 5 from J; bases not matched to a gene: 8. This CDR3 is built from 17 residues. Germline V gives CDR1 SGHNT, CDR2 YENEEA. This CDR3 is CASSLRGWDRGTGELFF. CDR3 in DNA: TGTGCCAGCAGCTTACGGGGGTGGGACAGGGGAACCGGGGAGCTGTTTTTT. Full variable domain (missing parts from reference TRBV11-3 and TRBJ2-2): EAGVVQSPRYKIIEKKQPVAFWCNPISGHNTLYWYLQNLGQGPELLIRYENEEAVDDSQLPKDRFSAERLKGVDSTLKIQPAELGDSAVYLCASSLRGWDRGTGELFFGEGSRLTVL.

V is TRBV9 and J is TRBJ2-2; D may be TRBD1 (5 bases). Germline V lookup: CDR1 SGDLS, CDR2 YYNGEE. Between the trimmed V and J ends, which lost 2 bases and 0 bases, there was a span of 8 bases. This CDR3 is 15 amino acids long. CDR3 in amino acids: CASSVQGANTGELFF. The CDR3, as DNA: TGTGCCAGCAGCGTTCAGGGCGCGAACACCGGGGAGCTGTTTTTT.

This rearrangement joins TRBV5-1 to TRBJ2-3; D perhaps matches TRBD1 (6 bases). V gave up 3 bases and J gave up 3 bases, with 20 bases separating them. This CDR3 has 17 residues. Germline-derived CDR1 and CDR2 are SGHRS and YFSETQ. The CDR3: CASSSTGQIKRTDTQYF. CDR3 coding DNA: TGCGCCAGCAGCTCCACCGGACAGATAAAGAGGACAGATACGCAGTATTTT.

V gene TRBV7-3 combines with J gene TRBJ2-2; 8 positions agree with TRBD2. Germline trimming cut 5 bases from V and 5 bases from J; bases unmatched to any gene: 7. The CDR3 is 15 residues long. Per germline, CDR1 SGHTA and CDR2 FQGTGA. The CDR3 spells CASSRSGSRTGELFF. The CDR3 bases are TGTGCCAGCAGCCGAAGCGGGAGTAGAACCGGGGAGCTGTTTTTT.

CDR3 sequence (DNA): TGTGCCAGCAACCCAGGGAATACCGGGGAGCTGTTTTTT. Amino acids: CASNPGNTGELFF. V usage is TRBV7-2 and J usage is TRBJ2-2; D possibly corresponds to TRBD1 (5 bases). CDR1 and CDR2 from the germline V gene are SGHTA and FQGNSA. The length of the CDR3 is 13 residues. V was cut by 7 bases and J by 5 bases, with 11 bases left in between.

In the case of this clone: A far larger clone is just one base off, so this is likely a read error. This CDR3 is missing its conserved last phenylalanine or tryptophan, likely due to a read error. The chain is built from TRBV4-1 and TRBJ2-7; 15 bases match TRBD2. Germline trimming cut 0 bases from V and 1 base from J; bases unmatched to any gene: 1. Germline CDR1 reads MGHRA; CDR2 reads YSYEKL. CDR3 length equals 17 residues. The CDR3 loop reads CASSQEGLAGGSYEQYS. The CDR3 region has the DNA TGCGCCAGCAGCCAAGAAGGACTAGCGGGAGGGTCCTACGAGCAGTACTCC.

This clone was seen at least ten times. The chain links TRBV7-9 to TRBJ1-1, with 7 bases aligning to TRBD1. J gave up 7 bases and V 5 bases, and 7 bases lay outside the gene matches. Germline V gives CDR1 SEHNR, CDR2 FQNEAQ (reference sequence). The CDR3 extends over 13 amino acids. The CDR3 nucleotides are TGTGCCAGCAGCGGATTAGGGACAGATGAAGCTTTCTTT. Protein: CASSGLGTDEAFF.